The 10 T cell receptor beta chains in this list originate from one sample, sequenced in a study of STAT5B mutations in CD4+ large granular lymphocyte leukemia. The assay was immunoSEQ multiplex PCR, and TCRdb's table has in-frame clones only and misses some. The repertoire includes around 34,000 clones, 85% of them detected once, and about 4.5% sits in the top ten. The sequenced sample was CD4+ T cells from blood buffy coats. These receptors originate from a human donor in good health.

The chain couples TRBV28 to TRBJ2-1; D remains ambiguous. The germline gives CDR1 MDHEN, CDR2 SYDVKM. V dropped 3 bases and J dropped 1 base, with 7 bases sitting between them. This CDR3 spans 14 amino acids. CDR3 sequence reads: CASSFTPSYNEQFF. The CDR3 DNA reads TGTGCCAGCAGTTTCACGCCTTCCTACAATGAGCAGTTCTTC.

V usage is TRBV7-9 and J usage is TRBJ1-6; D uncertain. Trimming left V 5 bases short and J 7 bases short, with 12 bases between. Germline V CDR1 and CDR2: SEHNR, FQNEAQ (reference sequence). There are 14 residues in the CDR3. CDR3 loop: CASSLHVRNSPLHF. CDR3 nucleotides: TGTGCCAGCAGCCTCCATGTGAGAAATTCACCCCTCCACTTT.

The chain carries TRBV7-8 and TRBJ2-1, with D possibly being TRBD1 (5 bases). Germline V CDR1 and CDR2: SGHVS, FQNEAQ. Deletions cut 1 base from V and 4 bases from J, with 11 bases between. The CDR3 spans 15 residues. The CDR3 protein is CASSLVGQGYNEQFF. The CDR3 DNA follows: TGTGCCAGCAGCTTAGTTGGGCAGGGTTACAATGAGCAGTTCTTC.

The chain uses TRBV6-5 and TRBJ2-3; perhaps TRBD1 as D (6 bases). Per the germline V gene, CDR1 is MNHEY and CDR2 is SVGAGI. V lost 6 bases and J lost 6, with 19 bases in between. CDR3 size: 15 residues. The DNA for the CDR3 is TGTGCCAGCAGCCCACAGGGAACCCCCTCGGATACGCAGTATTTT. Its translation: CASSPQGTPSDTQYF.

The chain employs TRBV30 and TRBJ1-1, with TRBD1 identical over 10 bases. Per germline, CDR1 GTSNPN and CDR2 SVGIG (reference sequence). The CDR3 extends over 16 amino acids. The trim removed 0 bases at V and 3 bases at J, leaving 7 bases unmatched. CDR3 loop: CAWSVPQTGGDTEAFF. DNA of the CDR3: TGTGCCTGGAGTGTCCCCCAGACAGGGGGCGACACTGAAGCTTTCTTT.

The gene calls are TRBV4-2 and TRBJ1-6; 12 bases line up with TRBD1. Trimming cost V 1 base and J 7 bases; bases outside gene matches: 2. The CDR3 contains 16 residues. Germline loops: CDR1 LGHNA, CDR2 YNFKEQ. CDR3 amino acids: CASSQGGTGGNSPLHF. CDR3 sequence (DNA): TGTGCCAGCAGCCAAGGGGGGACAGGGGGCAATTCACCCCTCCACTTT.

The chain combines TRBV13 with TRBJ2-5, with D possibly matching TRBD2 (5 bases). The closer fit of TRBJ2-7 to the DNA end suggests the J call may be wrong. The CDR3 is made up of 13 amino acids. Germline assignment: CDR1 PRHDT and CDR2 FYEKMQ (reference sequence). This chain's CDR3 is CASSSGLSYEQYF. CDR3 coding DNA: TGTGCCAGTTCAAGCGGCCTTTCCTACGAGCAGTACTTC.

This chain links TRBV9 with TRBJ2-2; D is unresolved. Per the germline V gene, CDR1 is SGDLS and CDR2 is YYNGEE. V lost 1 base and J lost 5, with 12 bases in between. CDR3 length: 15 residues. DNA of the CDR3: TGTGCCAGCAGCGTAAGCGTTCTGGGTACCGGGGAGCTGTTTTTT. Residues: CASSVSVLGTGELFF.

The chain is built from TRBV6-1 and TRBJ2-5, with 9 bases aligning to TRBD2. The length of the CDR3 is 15 residues. Losses at the gene ends were 4 bases for V and 6 bases for J; bases not matched to a gene: 9. Germline-derived CDR1 and CDR2 are MNHNS and SASEGT. CDR3 protein: CASSGRAGGGKTQYF. The CDR3 nucleotides read TGTGCCAGCAGTGGACGAGCGGGAGGAGGGAAGACCCAGTACTTC.

This chain connects TRBV11-2 to TRBJ1-1; tentatively, D is TRBD1 (6 bases). There are 14 residues in the CDR3. CDR1 and CDR2 from the germline V gene are SGHAT and FQNNGV. V was shortened by 4 bases and J by 6 bases, with 15 bases between the two germline ends. The CDR3 DNA is TGTGCCAGCAGCTCACTACAGGGAGGGCCTGAAGCTTTCTTT. Its translation is CASSSLQGGPEAFF. Full variable domain (missing parts from reference TRBV11-2 and TRBJ1-1): EAGVAQSPRYKIIEKRQSVAFWCNPISGHATLYWYQQILGQGPKLLIQFQNNGVVDDSQLPKDRFSAERLKGVDSTLKIQPAKLEDSAVYLCASSSLQGGPEAFFGQGTRLTVV.